One TCR beta chain is described in this entry. Its target is not known. This CDR3 comprises 18 residues. CDR1 is MNHEY, CDR2 SMNVEV, per germline (reference sequence). With V trimmed by 3 bases and J by 2 bases, 4 bases remained unmatched. The data belong to a study of shared clonotypes between healthy human individuals. Findings and limits, study-wide: It was the non-shared clonotypes that had lower generation probabilities than clonotypes shared by all four donors.

CD8 cells classed as naive were CD45RO-negative and positively selected for CCR7, excluding terminally differentiated effector memory CD45RA+ cells. Genomic DNA per cell subset filled all wells of several immunoSEQ plates. Produced via immunoSEQ multiplex PCR; TCRdb's table is partial and in-frame only. The table includes approximately 2,200,000 clones, approximately 94% detected once. Sequences were obtained from naive CD8+ T cells from PBMCs. This rearrangement joins TRBV27 to TRBJ2-2, with TRBD2 matching over 15 bases. This receptor was identified in a man aged 18-30 years in good health. Some clones in this sample may be carry-over from other donors' samples. Written as DNA, the CDR3 is TGTGCCAGCAGTTTTTTGGGACTAGCGGGAGGTAACACCGGGGAGCTGTTTTTT. It codes for CASSFLGLAGGNTGELFF.